The clone carrying this T cell receptor (beta chain) was picked up a small number of times. Its cognate antigen is unknown. TCRdb re-derived calls from the 5' RACE reads in MiXCR, one entry per CDR3 protein. The top ten hold 20% to 25% of the sample, which has around 340,000 distinct CDR3 sequences, around a sixth seen once. CDR1 is MNHEY and CDR2 is SVGAGI in the germline V gene. V lost 2 bases and J 8 bases, leaving 21 bases between the germline ends. The CDR3 sequence is 17 residues long. The record originates from a study of T-cell memory formation after mild COVID-19. Study summary: Clusters were largely donor specific.

Notes on the study in general: Contracting CD4+ clones were located mainly in CM and EM, and CD8+ clones in EMRA. Day 15 to 85 contracting clones showed balanced CD4/CD8; later expanders leaned CD4+. Researchers could not confirm that second-wave clones peaking on day 37 targeted SARS-CoV-2.

The TCR sequence derives from a man younger than 30 who had mild COVID-19 (a few samples of this study predate the infection). Cell type and time point are not known. The rearrangement uses TRBV6-5 and TRBJ2-2, with a weak D call TRBD2 (6 bases). Sequencing was done on a sample of PBMCs or a T cell subset sorted from them (not recorded which). CDR3 amino acids: CASSYGGEILPIGELFF. The CDR3, as DNA: TGTGCCAGCAGTTACGGCGGGGAGATCCTTCCCATAGGGGAGCTGTTTTTT.